This T cell receptor beta chain was recovered during a study of cytomegalovirus exposure and HLA in healthy donors. Study results and limitations: TCR beta chains numbering approximately 150 were designated cytomegalovirus-associated. In a later analysis, CMV-associated beta chains were mostly HLA-associated, it appeared.

The table lists this clone with a count of one. Its antigen is not known. 60 Vbeta and 13 Jbeta primers were used in PCR. Sequencing was performed with immunoSEQ multiplex PCR; in TCRdb, only in-frame clones are kept and a portion is missing. This table has 120,000 or so clones, over 60% appearing once. The length of the CDR3 is 17 residues. Germline V gives CDR1 SGHRS, CDR2 YFSETQ. The trim removed 4 bases at V and 6 bases at J, leaving 14 bases unmatched. The receptor was derived from a woman aged 40-49 years in good health and CMV-seropositive. The sequenced sample was PBMCs. J is TRBJ2-2 and V is TRBV5-1; 8 positions agree with TRBD2. The CDR3 spells CASSRGDKAGAAGELFF. CDR3 nucleotide sequence: TGCGCCAGCAGCCGGGGTGATAAAGCGGGGGCCGCCGGGGAGCTGTTTTTT.